This T cell receptor beta chain was retrieved from a study of cytomegalovirus exposure and HLA in healthy donors (dated 2017 in TCRdb). In the study overall: The 666 repertoires of the first cohort and the 120 or so validation repertoires were produced on the same platform, according to a later analysis. The aim of the study was to test whether cataloging public T cell receptors could identify signatures of past pathogen exposure. High-throughput TCR immunosequencing, statistical association of individual TCRs with disease status, and machine learning were combined to predict cytomegalovirus infection status. A separate validation cohort of over a hundred different subjects was used in addition to the 666-subject first cohort. The research as a whole found: A later analysis had no HLA typing for the validation cohort, so co-occurrence there was scored across all 130 or so repertoires. Most TCR sequences were seen in very few donors, while some public TCRs were found in many individuals. The study listed over 150 TCR beta chains as associated with cytomegalovirus. A later analysis found that TCRs clustered in the first cohort also tended to co-occur in the roughly 120 validation repertoires, with about 94% of cluster scores above 0. In vitro tests confirmed that three of the cytomegalovirus-associated TCR beta chains recognize cytomegalovirus antigens. In both the original and validation cohorts, the classifier was reported to diagnose cytomegalovirus status with high specificity and sensitivity. The authors suggested that the approach could potentially be extended to other disease states and immunological phenotypes.

Libraries were built with the immunoSEQ multiplex PCR assay. The paper's data handling went like this. A statistical classification framework was built for diagnosing cytomegalovirus status from the catalog of TCR beta chain sequences. TCRdb took over this immuneACCESS table, retaining in-frame rearrangements with V and J assigned. Such tables are incomplete; in checked studies, under half of the missing clones stem from an unresolved V gene, and the remainder is unexplained. That table is the source of V, J and clone size, and D and trimming were worked out from the DNA. Within this sample are some 330,000 clones, with roughly 89% of them counted one time only. Around 0.84% of the sample is taken by the ten largest. Separate from the approximately 670-subject first cohort, the validation cohort of about 120 subjects was the group to which the donors belonged. Germline trimming amounts to 4 bases on V and 3 bases on J, with 5 as the count of junction bases outside the gene matches. Counted from cysteine to phenylalanine, this CDR3 has 14 amino acids. Only the CDR3 region is kept as DNA, spanning 42 bases read in frame from base 1. CDR1 and CDR2 were assigned from the germline V gene as SGHRS and YFSETQ.

About this clone: The target of this receptor is not known. Base qualities are not at hand, and no much larger clone is one base apart.

The V gene is TRBV5-1 and the J gene is TRBJ1-2, with 8 bases aligning to TRBD1. Sequenced: PBMCs. The clonotype comes from a woman younger than 35 in good health and CMV-seronegative. This receptor has the CDR3 CASSGQGSDYGYTF. The nucleotide sequence is given as TGCGCCAGCAGCGGACAGGGTTCGGACTATGGCTACACCTTC.